The source of this T cell receptor (beta chain) is a study of T cells in localized non-small cell lung cancer. Findings and caveats of the study: Only one tumor region was sequenced, so heterogeneity remains possible.

Method: immunoSEQ multiplex PCR; TCRdb's copy keeps in-frame clones and lacks some. The sample lists 3,500 or so clones; over 35% were seen once. Atypia-free adjacent lung came from at least 2 cm beyond the tumor margin. V was trimmed by 6 bases and J by 3 bases, leaving 8 bases between them. The germline CDR1 and CDR2 sequences are KGHSH and LQKENI. The CDR3 spans 13 residues. As regards this clone: No antigen is known for it.

Here the sequenced sample was normal lung tissue next to the tumor, taken before any cancer treatment. The receptor comes from a woman aged 40 to 75 with stage I lung adenocarcinoma. The chain recombines TRBV18 with TRBJ2-2; no definite D call. In DNA form, the CDR3 reads TGTGCCAGCTCCCCGACATACACCGGGGAGCTGTTTTTT. Translating gives CASSPTYTGELFF.